These T cell receptor beta chains were read from a single sample in a study of T cell responses to AZD1222 COVID-19 vaccine. Produced via immunoSEQ multiplex PCR; TCRdb's table is partial and in-frame only. The sample records roughly 150,000 clones, 92% being singletons. Here the sequenced sample was peripheral blood, taken 28 days after the second AZD1222 dose. The receptors stem from an adult who received the AZD1222 COVID-19 vaccine. The CDR3 runs from the conserved cysteine through the conserved F or W. Fields, in order: D gene, V gene, J gene, CDR3 length, CDR3 protein. A D gene is named only where the DNA matches it firmly.

>NA|TRBV2|TRBJ1-4|14
CASSGRVPNEKLFF
>TRBD1|TRBV6-4|TRBJ1-1|12
CAGRQGAAEAFF
>TRBD1|TRBV28|TRBJ1-5|15
CASSLSLGQEQPQHF
>TRBD1|TRBV28|TRBJ1-1|15
CASSSSGTANTEAFF
>TRBD2|TRBV3-1/TRBV3-2|TRBJ2-2|18
CASSQRLAGGPEVVELFF
>NA|TRBV7-2|TRBJ1-2|16
CASRATASHLRGGYTF
>NA|TRBV6-1|TRBJ1-5|17
CASSEVGRRISNQPQHF
>TRBD1|TRBV27|TRBJ1-5|15
CASSLSPGGGQPQHF
>TRBD2|TRBV11-2|TRBJ2-1|14
CASSWAGGTNEQFF
>NA|TRBV11-3|TRBJ1-1|15
CASSLSYGRTTEAFF
>NA|TRBV6-2/TRBV6-3|TRBJ1-1|14
CASRYRVGDTEAFF
>NA|TRBV12-3/TRBV12-4|TRBJ2-5|13
CASSLATRETQYF
>TRBD2|TRBV4-3|TRBJ2-7|15
CASSLGLAGPYEQYF
>NA|TRBV25-1|TRBJ1-2|12
CASSASNYGYTF
>NA|TRBV7-9|TRBJ2-7|17
CASSLARSAEGAYEQYF
>NA|TRBV5-4|TRBJ1-2|16
CASSPPGGGSNYGYTF
>NA|TRBV19|TRBJ1-5|13
CASSVRHNQPQHF
>TRBD1|TRBV18|TRBJ2-5|15
CASSTGQNTQETQYF
>NA|TRBV10-3|TRBJ2-5|14
CAIASSYSQETQYF
>TRBD2|TRBV7-9|TRBJ2-3|14
CASSLVAGADTQYF
>NA|TRBV7-9|TRBJ1-1|12
CASSFSGDGAFF
>NA|TRBV6-4|TRBJ2-2|13
CASSAGQLGELFF
>NA|TRBV30|TRBJ1-5|14
CAWSSLTGGQPQHF
>NA|TRBV28|TRBJ1-5|12
CASSLWSQPQHF
>NA|TRBV5-1|TRBJ1-4|14
CASSLGQGYEKLFF
>NA|TRBV2|TRBJ2-7|12
CASSESLYEQYF
>TRBD1|TRBV5-1|TRBJ1-3|17
CASSLGQGPLSGNTIYF
>NA|TRBV28|TRBJ1-3|13
CASSFPVGNTIYF
>NA|TRBV10-3|TRBJ1-5|14
CAISESLLDQPQHF
>TRBD2|TRBV4-3|TRBJ2-1|16
CASSQEAGGSYNEQFF
>NA|TRBV5-8|TRBJ1-2|10
CASRVDGYTF
>NA|TRBV12-3/TRBV12-4|TRBJ2-5|13
CASSFGLQETQYF
>NA|TRBV19|TRBJ2-7|13
CASSIRQAYEQYF
>NA|TRBV10-3|TRBJ1-3|13
CAIRQTSGNTIYF
>NA|TRBV6-2/TRBV6-3|TRBJ1-5|13
CASSYDGGQPQHF
>NA|TRBV6-5|TRBJ1-1|15
CASRRSHGSNTEAFF